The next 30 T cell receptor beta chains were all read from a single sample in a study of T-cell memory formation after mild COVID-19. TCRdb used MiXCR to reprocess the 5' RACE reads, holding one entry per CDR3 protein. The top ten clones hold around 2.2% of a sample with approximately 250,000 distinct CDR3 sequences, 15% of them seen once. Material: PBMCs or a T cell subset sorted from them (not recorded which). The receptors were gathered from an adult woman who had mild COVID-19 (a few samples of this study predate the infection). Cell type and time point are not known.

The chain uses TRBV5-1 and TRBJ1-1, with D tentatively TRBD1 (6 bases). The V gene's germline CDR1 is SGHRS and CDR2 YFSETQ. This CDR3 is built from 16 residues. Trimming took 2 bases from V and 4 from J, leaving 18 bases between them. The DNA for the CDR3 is TGCGCCAGCAGCTTCGTCCAGGGGAACAGCGGCACTGAAGCTTTCTTT. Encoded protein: CASSFVQGNSGTEAFF.

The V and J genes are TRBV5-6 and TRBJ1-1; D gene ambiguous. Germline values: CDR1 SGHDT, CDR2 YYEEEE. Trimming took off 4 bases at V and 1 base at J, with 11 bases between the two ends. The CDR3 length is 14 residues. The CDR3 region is CASSAGNQNTEAFF. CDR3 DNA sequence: TGTGCCAGCAGCGCCGGGAACCAGAACACTGAAGCTTTCTTT.

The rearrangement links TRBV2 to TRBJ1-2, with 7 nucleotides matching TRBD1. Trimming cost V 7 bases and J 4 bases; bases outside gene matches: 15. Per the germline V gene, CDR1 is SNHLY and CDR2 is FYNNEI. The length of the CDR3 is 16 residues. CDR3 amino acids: CASTAMGQPPGYGYTF. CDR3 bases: TGTGCCAGCACCGCCATGGGACAGCCTCCTGGCTATGGCTACACCTTC.

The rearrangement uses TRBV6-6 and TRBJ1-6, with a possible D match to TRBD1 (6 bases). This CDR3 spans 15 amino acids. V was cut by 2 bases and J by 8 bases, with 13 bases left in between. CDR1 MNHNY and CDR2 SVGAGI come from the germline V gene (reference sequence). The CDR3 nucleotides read TGTGCCAGCAGTTACGCCACGGGGGCTTATTCACCCCTCCACTTT. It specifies CASSYATGAYSPLHF.

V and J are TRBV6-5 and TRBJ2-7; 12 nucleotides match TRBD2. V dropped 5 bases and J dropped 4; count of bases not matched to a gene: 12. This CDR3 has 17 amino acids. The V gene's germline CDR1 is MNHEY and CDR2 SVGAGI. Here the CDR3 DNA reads TGTGCCAGCAGTCCACTAGCGGGAGGTGCTTCTGGGTACGAGCAGTACTTC. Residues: CASSPLAGGASGYEQYF.

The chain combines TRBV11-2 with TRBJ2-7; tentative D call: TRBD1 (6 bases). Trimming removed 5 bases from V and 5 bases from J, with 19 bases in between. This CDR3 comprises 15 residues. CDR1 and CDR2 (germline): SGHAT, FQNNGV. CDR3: CASSTSRDIAHEQYF. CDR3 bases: TGTGCCAGCAGCACTTCCCGGGACATCGCCCACGAGCAGTACTTC.

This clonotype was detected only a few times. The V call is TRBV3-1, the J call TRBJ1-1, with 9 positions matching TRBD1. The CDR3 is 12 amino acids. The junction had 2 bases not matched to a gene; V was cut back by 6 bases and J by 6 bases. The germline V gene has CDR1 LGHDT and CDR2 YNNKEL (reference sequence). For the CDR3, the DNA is TGTGCCAGCAGGACAGGGGGATCTGAAGCTTTCTTT. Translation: CASRTGGSEAFF.

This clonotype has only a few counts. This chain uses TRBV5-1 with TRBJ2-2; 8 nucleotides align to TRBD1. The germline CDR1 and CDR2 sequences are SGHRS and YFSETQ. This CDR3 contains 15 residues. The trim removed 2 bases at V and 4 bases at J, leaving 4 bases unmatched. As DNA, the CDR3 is TGCGCCAGCAGCTTCCGGACAGGGAGCACCGGGGAGCTGTTTTTT. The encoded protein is CASSFRTGSTGELFF.

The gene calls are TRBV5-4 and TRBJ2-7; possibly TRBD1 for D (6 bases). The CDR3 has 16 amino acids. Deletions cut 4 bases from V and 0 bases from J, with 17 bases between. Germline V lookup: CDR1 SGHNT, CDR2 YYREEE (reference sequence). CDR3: CASSLITGRSSYEQYF. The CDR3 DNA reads TGTGCCAGCAGCCTAATTACAGGGCGAAGCTCCTACGAGCAGTACTTC.

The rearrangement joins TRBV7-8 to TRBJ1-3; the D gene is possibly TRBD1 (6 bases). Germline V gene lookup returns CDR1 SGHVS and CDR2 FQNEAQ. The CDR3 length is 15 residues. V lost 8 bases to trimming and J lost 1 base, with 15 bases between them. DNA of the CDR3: TGTGCCAGCGGACACAGGGTGCAGTCTGGAAACACCATATATTTT. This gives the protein CASGHRVQSGNTIYF.

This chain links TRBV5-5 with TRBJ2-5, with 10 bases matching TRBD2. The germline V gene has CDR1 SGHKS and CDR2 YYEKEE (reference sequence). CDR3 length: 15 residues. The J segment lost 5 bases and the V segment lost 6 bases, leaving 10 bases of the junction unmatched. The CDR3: CASNAVAGGRETQYF. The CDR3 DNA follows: TGTGCCAGCAATGCAGTAGCGGGGGGTCGGGAGACCCAGTACTTC.

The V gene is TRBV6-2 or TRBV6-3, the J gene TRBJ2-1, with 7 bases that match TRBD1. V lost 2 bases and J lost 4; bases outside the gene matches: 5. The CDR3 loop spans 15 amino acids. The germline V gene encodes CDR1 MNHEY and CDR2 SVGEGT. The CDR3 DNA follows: TGTGCCAGCAGTTACCGTGGGACAGTATACAATGAGCAGTTCTTC. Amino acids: CASSYRGTVYNEQFF.

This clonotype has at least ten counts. The CDR3 sequence is CASSLGLVEETQYF. In nucleotides, the CDR3 is TGTGCCAGCAGTTTAGGACTGGTAGAAGAGACCCAGTACTTC. V is TRBV12-3 or TRBV12-4 and J is TRBJ2-5; D ambiguous. The CDR3 spans 14 residues. With 1 base removed from V and 3 bases from J, the gap between germline ends came to 9 bases.

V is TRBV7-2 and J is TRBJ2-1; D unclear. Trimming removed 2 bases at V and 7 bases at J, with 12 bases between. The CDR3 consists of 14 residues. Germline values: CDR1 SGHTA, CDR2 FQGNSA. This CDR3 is CASSLITARNEQFF. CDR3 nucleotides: TGTGCCAGCAGCTTAATAACCGCGCGTAATGAGCAGTTCTTC. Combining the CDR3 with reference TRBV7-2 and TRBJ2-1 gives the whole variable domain GAGVSQSPSNKVTEKGKDVELRCDPISGHTALYWYRQSLGQGLEFLIYFQGNSAPDKSGLPSDRFSAERTGGSVSTLTIQRTQQEDSAVYLCASSLITARNEQFFGPGTRLTVL.

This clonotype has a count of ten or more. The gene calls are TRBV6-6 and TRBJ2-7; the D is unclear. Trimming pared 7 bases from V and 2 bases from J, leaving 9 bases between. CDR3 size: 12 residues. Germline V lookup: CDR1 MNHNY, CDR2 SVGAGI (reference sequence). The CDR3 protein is CASISETYEQYF. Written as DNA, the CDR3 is TGTGCCAGCATCTCGGAGACCTACGAGCAGTACTTC.

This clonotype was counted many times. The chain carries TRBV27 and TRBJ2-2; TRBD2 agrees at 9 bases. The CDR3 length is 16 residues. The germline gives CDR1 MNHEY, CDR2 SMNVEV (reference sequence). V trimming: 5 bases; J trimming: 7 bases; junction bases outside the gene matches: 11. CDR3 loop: CASSGVAGERGGELFF. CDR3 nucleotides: TGTGCCAGCAGTGGCGTAGCGGGAGAGAGAGGCGGGGAGCTGTTTTTT.

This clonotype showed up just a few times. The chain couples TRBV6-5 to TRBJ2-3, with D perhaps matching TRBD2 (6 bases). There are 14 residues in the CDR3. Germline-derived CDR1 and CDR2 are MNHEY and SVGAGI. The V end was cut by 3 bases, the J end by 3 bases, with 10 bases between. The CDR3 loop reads CASSYSSGTDTQYF. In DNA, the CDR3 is TGTGCCAGCAGTTATTCCAGCGGGACAGATACGCAGTATTTT.

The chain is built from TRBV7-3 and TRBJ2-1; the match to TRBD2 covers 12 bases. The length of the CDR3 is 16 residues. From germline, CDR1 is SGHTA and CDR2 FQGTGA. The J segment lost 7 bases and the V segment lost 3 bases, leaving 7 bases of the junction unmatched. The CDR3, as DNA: TGTGCCAGCAGCTTTACCCCGACTAGCGGGGGAAATGAGCAGTTCTTC. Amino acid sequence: CASSFTPTSGGNEQFF.

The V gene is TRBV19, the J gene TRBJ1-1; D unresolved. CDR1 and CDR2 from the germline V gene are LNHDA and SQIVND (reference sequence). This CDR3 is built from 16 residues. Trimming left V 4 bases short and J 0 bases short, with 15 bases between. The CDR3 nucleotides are TGTGCCAGTAGTAACCCTGGATCCCCCATGAACACTGAAGCTTTCTTT. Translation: CASSNPGSPMNTEAFF.

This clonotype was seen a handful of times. This CDR3 is CASSFQIARRQDEQFF. The CDR3 DNA reads as TGCGCCAGCAGCTTCCAGATAGCCAGGAGGCAGGATGAGCAGTTCTTC. The V call is TRBV5-1, the J call TRBJ2-1; D might be TRBD2 (5 bases). Between the trimmed V and J ends, which lost 2 bases and 8 bases, there was a span of 20 bases. This CDR3 comprises 16 residues. CDR1 is SGHRS and CDR2 is YFSETQ in the germline V gene.

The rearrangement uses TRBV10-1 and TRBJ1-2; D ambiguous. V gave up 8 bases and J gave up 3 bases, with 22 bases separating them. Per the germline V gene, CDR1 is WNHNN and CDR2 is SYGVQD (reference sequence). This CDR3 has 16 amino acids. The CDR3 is CASVPIPSGPDYGYTF. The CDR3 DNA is TGCGCCAGCGTGCCGATACCGAGTGGACCCGACTATGGCTACACCTTC.

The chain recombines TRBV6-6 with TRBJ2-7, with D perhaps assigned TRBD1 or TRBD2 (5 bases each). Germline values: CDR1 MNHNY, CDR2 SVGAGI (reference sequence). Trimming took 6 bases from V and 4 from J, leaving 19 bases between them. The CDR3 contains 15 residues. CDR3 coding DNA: TGTGCCAGCAGCCAAGTCCTCGGGGCCTTTTACGAGCAGTACTTC. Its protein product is CASSQVLGAFYEQYF.

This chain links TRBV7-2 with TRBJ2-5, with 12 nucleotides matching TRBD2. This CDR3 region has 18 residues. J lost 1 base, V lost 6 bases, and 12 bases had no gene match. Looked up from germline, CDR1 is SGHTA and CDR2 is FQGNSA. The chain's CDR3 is CASSPGLAGLRSQETQYF. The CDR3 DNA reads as TGTGCCAGCAGTCCGGGACTAGCGGGCCTTCGCTCCCAAGAGACCCAGTACTTC.

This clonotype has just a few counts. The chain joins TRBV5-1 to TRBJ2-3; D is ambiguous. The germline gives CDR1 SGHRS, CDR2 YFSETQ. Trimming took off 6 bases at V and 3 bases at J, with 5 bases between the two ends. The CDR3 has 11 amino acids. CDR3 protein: CASTETDTQYF. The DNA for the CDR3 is TGCGCCAGCACAGAAACAGATACGCAGTATTTT.

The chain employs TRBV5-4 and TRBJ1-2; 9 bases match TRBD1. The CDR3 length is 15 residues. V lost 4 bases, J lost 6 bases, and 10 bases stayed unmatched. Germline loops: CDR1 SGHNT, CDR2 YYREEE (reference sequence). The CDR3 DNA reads TGTGCCAGCAGCGGCAGACCCACAGGGGGCGATGGCTACACCTTC. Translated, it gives CASSGRPTGGDGYTF.

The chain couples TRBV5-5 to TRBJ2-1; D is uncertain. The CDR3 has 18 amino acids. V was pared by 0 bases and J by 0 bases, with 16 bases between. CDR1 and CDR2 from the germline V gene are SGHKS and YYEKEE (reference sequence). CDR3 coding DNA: TGTGCCAGCAGCTTGGCGCGTGGAGCCCTTAGCTCCTACAATGAGCAGTTCTTC. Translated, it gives CASSLARGALSSYNEQFF.

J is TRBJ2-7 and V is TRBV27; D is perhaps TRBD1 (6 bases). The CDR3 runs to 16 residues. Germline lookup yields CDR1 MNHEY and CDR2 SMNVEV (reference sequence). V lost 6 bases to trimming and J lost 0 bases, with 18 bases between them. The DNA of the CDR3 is TGTGCCAGCAGGCCCGAGGGGGTCCCCAGCTCCTACGAGCAGTACTTC. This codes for CASRPEGVPSSYEQYF.

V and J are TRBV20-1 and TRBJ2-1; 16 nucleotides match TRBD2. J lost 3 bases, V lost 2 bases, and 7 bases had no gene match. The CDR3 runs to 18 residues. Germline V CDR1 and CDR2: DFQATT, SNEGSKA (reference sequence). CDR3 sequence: CSARNRGTSGRVYNEQFF. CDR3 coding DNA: TGCAGTGCTAGAAACCGAGGGACTAGCGGGAGGGTCTACAATGAGCAGTTCTTC.

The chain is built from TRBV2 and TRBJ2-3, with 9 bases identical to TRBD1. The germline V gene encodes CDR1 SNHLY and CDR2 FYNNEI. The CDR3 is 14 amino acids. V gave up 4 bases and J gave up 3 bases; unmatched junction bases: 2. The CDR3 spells CASSAGTGTDTQYF. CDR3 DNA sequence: TGTGCCAGCAGTGCCGGGACAGGGACAGATACGCAGTATTTT.

CDR3 coding DNA: TGTGCCAGCAGTGAAGTGCCAGGATGGGATACGCAGTATTTT. It is translated as CASSEVPGWDTQYF. This sequence joins TRBV2 and TRBJ2-3; D ambiguous. This CDR3 is built from 14 residues. The V gene lost 1 base and the J gene lost 6 bases, with 11 bases spanning the gap. Germline V gives CDR1 SNHLY, CDR2 FYNNEI.